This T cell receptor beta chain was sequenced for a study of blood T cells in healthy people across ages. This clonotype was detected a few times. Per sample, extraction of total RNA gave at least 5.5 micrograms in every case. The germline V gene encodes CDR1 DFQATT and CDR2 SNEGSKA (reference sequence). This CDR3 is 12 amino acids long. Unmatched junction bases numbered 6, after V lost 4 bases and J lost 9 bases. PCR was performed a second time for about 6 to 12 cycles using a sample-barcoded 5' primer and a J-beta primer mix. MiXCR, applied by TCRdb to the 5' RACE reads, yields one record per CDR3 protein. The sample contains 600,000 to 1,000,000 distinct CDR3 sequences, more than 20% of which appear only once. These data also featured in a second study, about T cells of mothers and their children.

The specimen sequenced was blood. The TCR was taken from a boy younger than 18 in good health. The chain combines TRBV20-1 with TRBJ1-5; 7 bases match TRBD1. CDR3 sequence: CSATRGPGPQHF. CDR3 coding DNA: TGCAGTGCTACTAGGGGGCCGGGGCCCCAGCATTTT.